This T cell receptor (beta chain) is from a study of cytotoxic CD8 clonotypes in ibrutinib-treated CLL. The CDR3 is made up of 15 amino acids. The V gene's germline CDR1 is SGDLS and CDR2 YYNGEE. V was cut by 2 bases and J by 2 bases, with 14 bases left in between. Generated by immunoSEQ multiplex PCR, the TCRdb table keeps only in-frame clones and is missing some. The table has fewer than 45,000 clones, about 70% seen once. Sequencing used PBMCs, obtained at disease progression, from a patient treated with ibrutinib. This sequence joins TRBV9 and TRBJ2-7; a possible D gene is TRBD2 (6 bases). The TCR was taken from a human donor with chronic lymphocytic leukemia. In DNA, the CDR3 is TGTGCCAGCAGCGTTGGGGCGGGACTTACCTACGAGCAGTACTTC. It specifies CASSVGAGLTYEQYF.